This TCR beta chain is from a study of lung T cells in sarcoidosis with Löfgren's syndrome (TCRdb year 2017). In terms of the full investigation: Sarcoidosis was characterized as a granulomatous, predominantly pulmonary disease marked by accumulation of CD4+ T cells in bronchoalveolar lavage fluid. The repertoire analyses centered on Lofgren's syndrome patients.

The study profiled TCR repertoires of CD4+ T cells collected through bronchoalveolar lavage. The paper as a whole reports these results and caveats: TRAV12-1 and TRBV2 were reported as the most expanded V gene segments in Löfgren's syndrome patients compared with control subjects. CDR3 motifs in TRAV12-1 and TRBV2 were reported to be shared across several Lofgren's syndrome patients, which suggests public CD4+ TCR repertoires. Recognition of a sarcoidosis-associated antigen was only suggested; the antigen itself remained putative and unidentified. Analysis of alphabeta pairing showed that TRAV12-1 paired preferentially with TRBV2, and the TCRs formed by this pairing showed CDR3 homology.

The CDR3 runs 14 amino acids, cysteine and phenylalanine included. Only the CDR3 DNA stays, 42 bases, in frame from base 1. CDR1 is given as MNHEY and CDR2 as SMNVEV, both from the germline V gene (reference sequence). V loses 2 bases, J loses 3 bases, and the germline ends lie 11 bases apart. Worth noting for this clonotype: Its binding antigen is unknown. Base qualities are not recorded, but no much larger clone differs from it by a single base.

The sequencing machine was an Illumina MiSeq. TCRdb handled the public reads itself, with Q25 trimming in fastp and clone calling in MiXCR, and kept productive beta chains. Each CDR3 protein appears once, grouped with its most common genes and DNA. The sample's clone listing holds approximately 16 distinct CDR3 sequences. The TCR comes from a human donor with sarcoidosis (Löfgren's syndrome or another form), or a control subject (not recorded which). This table probably holds off-target reads from a library built for another chain. Recombination joined TRBV27 with TRBJ2-7, and TRBD2 may be the D gene, going by 6 matching bases. Input material: CD4+ T cells from bronchoalveolar lavage. The CDR3 protein: CASSLGGNLYEQYF. The sequence in DNA is TGTGCCAGCAGTTTAGGAGGGAACCTCTACGAGCAGTACTTC.